The 26 T cell receptor beta chains below were found in one sample sequenced in a study of shared clonotypes between healthy human individuals. TCRdb's table, derived via immunoSEQ multiplex PCR, lists solely in-frame clones and lacks some. The sample consists of over a million clones, approximately 98.5% of them appearing once. Sequenced: naive CD4+ T cells sorted from blood. Subset in this sample: CD45RA+ positively selected. The receptors shown here come from a man aged 30 to 45 in good health.

The V call is TRBV7-3, the J call TRBJ2-3, with D possibly TRBD1 on 5 matching bases. Germline V CDR1 and CDR2: SGHTA, FQGTGA. The CDR3 contains 14 residues. The V end lost 1 base, the J end lost 5 bases, and 10 bases lay between the germline ends. As DNA, the CDR3 is TGTGCCAGCAGCTTAAACAGGTGGAAAGATACGCAGTATTTT. It codes for CASSLNRWKDTQYF.

The V gene is TRBV2, the J gene TRBJ1-1; no reliable D call. This CDR3 region has 13 residues. Germline CDR1 SNHLY, CDR2 FYNNEI. V was cut by 7 bases and J by 0 bases, with 9 bases left in between. The chain's CDR3 is CASTWQVNTEAFF. CDR3 DNA sequence: TGTGCCAGCACGTGGCAGGTGAACACTGAAGCTTTCTTT.

J is TRBJ1-5 and V is TRBV9, with D tentatively TRBD1 (6 bases). The CDR3 has 18 residues. Trimming removed 10 bases from V and 6 bases from J, with 32 bases in between. Germline V gene data show CDR1 as SGDLS and CDR2 as YYNGEE. CDR3 sequence reads: CACRCCETGLPLAQPQHF. CDR3 sequence (DNA): TGTGCCTGCCGATGCTGCGAGACAGGTCTCCCTTTAGCTCAGCCCCAGCATTTT.

V gene TRBV7-2 combines with J gene TRBJ2-5; TRBD1 aligns across 7 bases. The ends lost 3 bases at V and 2 bases at J; junction bases unmatched: 6. Germline CDR1 and CDR2: SGHTA and FQGNSA. The CDR3 runs to 15 residues. The chain's CDR3 is CASSFYRDSQETQYF. The CDR3 nucleotides are TGTGCCAGCAGCTTTTACAGGGACAGTCAAGAGACCCAGTACTTC.

This chain links TRBV14 with TRBJ1-6; no definite D call. Per the germline V gene, CDR1 is SGHDN and CDR2 is FVKESK. This CDR3 has 13 residues. Trimming took 5 bases from V and 8 from J, leaving 10 bases between them. CDR3 nucleotide sequence: TGTGCCAGCAGCGTTAGGGTAGATTCACCCCTCCACTTT. Encoded protein: CASSVRVDSPLHF.

The J gene is TRBJ1-2, the V gene TRBV11-2; possible D gene TRBD1, 6 bases. This CDR3 comprises 16 residues. The V gene's germline CDR1 is SGHAT and CDR2 FQNNGV. V lost 0 bases, J lost 2 bases, and 13 bases lay in between. The CDR3 region is CASSLDTGRRNYGYTF. CDR3 bases: TGTGCCAGCAGCTTAGACACAGGGCGGAGGAACTATGGCTACACCTTC.

This sequence joins TRBV19 and TRBJ2-7; possibly TRBD1 for D (5 bases). CDR3 length equals 14 residues. The germline V and J ends were trimmed by 2 bases and 3 bases, with 11 bases remaining between them. Germline CDR1 LNHDA, CDR2 SQIVND (reference sequence). CDR3 region: CASSIKGSHYEQYF. In DNA form, the CDR3 reads TGTGCCAGTAGTATAAAGGGGTCCCACTACGAGCAGTACTTC.

This clone occurred once. The chain carries TRBV27 and TRBJ1-2; tentatively, D is TRBD1 (6 bases). This CDR3 is built from 16 residues. Trimming removed 6 bases at V and 4 bases at J, with 21 bases between. Germline V gene data show CDR1 as MNHEY and CDR2 as SMNVEV (reference sequence). Here the CDR3 DNA reads TGTGCCAGCAGATCTCTCGGGGGGGCAGAGCTCTATGGCTACACCTTC. This codes for CASRSLGGAELYGYTF.

The chain recombines TRBV10-1 with TRBJ1-1; D not resolved. CDR3 size: 14 residues. Trimming left V 4 bases short and J 6 bases short, with 15 bases between. The V gene's germline CDR1 is WNHNN and CDR2 SYGVQD (reference sequence). CDR3 amino acids: CASSASPGVAEAFF. CDR3 DNA sequence: TGCGCCAGCAGTGCGAGCCCCGGCGTTGCTGAAGCTTTCTTT.

This chain links TRBV25-1 with TRBJ1-1, with a possible D match to TRBD1 (6 bases). Deletions cut 8 bases from V and 4 bases from J, with 8 bases between. Germline V gene lookup returns CDR1 MGHDK and CDR2 SYGVNS. The CDR3 is 11 amino acids. For the CDR3, the DNA is TGTGCCAGCCGGGGGCCCACTGAAGCTTTCTTT. Translated: CASRGPTEAFF.

The rearrangement uses TRBV7-2 and TRBJ2-7; 8 bases are shared with TRBD2. Germline values: CDR1 SGHTA, CDR2 FQGNSA. The CDR3 has 16 residues. V was pared by 3 bases and J by 4 bases, with 11 bases of the junction left unmatched. CDR3 amino acids: CASSLLTSALGYEQYF. As DNA, the CDR3 is TGTGCCAGCAGCTTGTTGACTAGCGCCTTGGGGTACGAGCAGTACTTC.

The chain combines TRBV5-6 with TRBJ1-1; D gene ambiguous. From germline, CDR1 is SGHDT and CDR2 YYEEEE. Between the trimmed V and J ends, which lost 5 bases and 4 bases, there was a span of 9 bases. The CDR3 sequence is 12 residues long. The DNA of the CDR3 is TGTGCCAGCAGTTCCTCCCCCACTGAAGCTTTCTTT. Translated, it gives CASSSSPTEAFF. Full variable domain (rest looked up from reference TRBV5-6 and TRBJ1-1): DAGVTQSPTHLIKTRGQQVTLRCSPKSGHDTVSWYQQALGQGPQFIFQYYEEEERQRGNFPDRFSGHQFPNYSSELNVNALLLGDSALYLCASSSSPTEAFFGQGTRLTVV.

The chain is built from TRBV11-3 and TRBJ2-5; the D gene is possibly TRBD1 (6 bases). Trimming cost V 4 bases and J 3 bases, with 9 bases left between them. CDR3 length equals 13 residues. Germline values: CDR1 SGHNT, CDR2 YENEEA. Written as DNA, the CDR3 is TGTGCCAGCAGCTCAGGGGCTGAAGAGACCCAGTACTTC. It translates to CASSSGAEETQYF.

The rearrangement links TRBV28 to TRBJ1-1; D gene ambiguous. CDR1 is MDHEN and CDR2 is SYDVKM in the germline V gene. CDR3 length equals 15 residues. With 3 bases removed from V and 0 bases from J, the gap between germline ends came to 11 bases. DNA of the CDR3: TGTGCCAGCAGTTTGGAGGGCCGTATGAACACTGAAGCTTTCTTT. It encodes CASSLEGRMNTEAFF.

The chain links TRBV5-4 to TRBJ2-5; 12 bases agree with TRBD2. There are 16 residues in the CDR3. J gave up 5 bases and V 4 bases, and 9 bases lay outside the gene matches. Germline CDR1 and CDR2: SGHNT and YYREEE (reference sequence). The CDR3: CASSQPGLAGPETQYF. The CDR3 DNA reads as TGTGCCAGCAGCCAGCCCGGACTAGCGGGACCTGAGACCCAGTACTTC.

This rearrangement joins TRBV14 to TRBJ2-5; D is undetermined. V was pared by 3 bases and J by 5 bases, with 16 bases between. CDR1 and CDR2 from the germline V gene are SGHDN and FVKESK. The CDR3 extends over 15 amino acids. CDR3 sequence: CASSQVEWRRETQYF. The CDR3 DNA is TGTGCCAGCAGCCAGGTGGAGTGGCGGCGGGAGACCCAGTACTTC.

Remarks on this clone: The sample has other DNA sequences that encode this CDR3 too. The chain is built from TRBV9 and TRBJ2-7; 11 nucleotides agree with TRBD2. Per the germline V gene, CDR1 is SGDLS and CDR2 is YYNGEE. Unmatched junction bases numbered 1, after V lost 2 bases and J lost 3 bases. The CDR3 is made up of 14 amino acids. The CDR3 DNA is TGTGCCAGCAGCGTTGGACTAGCGGGCTACGAGCAGTACTTC. Protein: CASSVGLAGYEQYF. Complete variable domain (other parts from reference TRBV9 and TRBJ2-7): DSGVTQTPKHLITATGQRVTLRCSPRSGDLSVYWYQQSLDQGLQFLIQYYNGEERAKGNILERFSAQQFPDLHSELNLSSLELGDSALYFCASSVGLAGYEQYFGPGTRLTVT.

The CDR3 protein is CASSSHRDRISYEQYF. CDR3 nucleotides: TGTGCCAGCAGCTCCCACCGGGACAGGATTTCCTACGAGCAGTACTTC. The gene calls are TRBV5-5 and TRBJ2-7; 8 nucleotides agree with TRBD1. Germline lookup yields CDR1 SGHKS and CDR2 YYEKEE (reference sequence). The trim removed 3 bases at V and 1 base at J, leaving 9 bases unmatched. This CDR3 region has 16 residues.

The gene calls are TRBV11-2 and TRBJ2-7; D not resolved. Trimming shortened V by 0 bases and J by 2 bases, and 11 bases separated the two germline ends. This CDR3 spans 15 amino acids. Per germline, CDR1 SGHAT and CDR2 FQNNGV. CDR3 nucleotides: TGTGCCAGCAGCTTAGATATGGCGGTAACCTACGAGCAGTACTTC. This codes for CASSLDMAVTYEQYF.

V usage is TRBV5-1 and J usage is TRBJ1-1; no definite D call. V was trimmed by 0 bases and J by 3 bases, leaving 9 bases between them. The CDR3 sequence is 14 residues long. CDR1 is SGHRS and CDR2 is YFSETQ in the germline V gene. CDR3 amino acids: CASSLGRSDTEAFF. DNA for the CDR3: TGCGCCAGCAGCTTGGGACGCTCCGACACTGAAGCTTTCTTT.

This clone has only one observation. This chain links TRBV14 with TRBJ2-7; D may be TRBD1 (6 bases). CDR3 length: 15 amino acids. V was trimmed by 4 bases and J by 3 bases, leaving 16 bases between them. The germline V gene encodes CDR1 SGHDN and CDR2 FVKESK. The CDR3 DNA reads TGTGCCAGCAGCCCCAGGACAGCGGCCAACTACGAGCAGTACTTC. Translated, it gives CASSPRTAANYEQYF.

This rearrangement joins TRBV2 to TRBJ2-5; a possible D gene is TRBD1 (5 bases). Germline V gene lookup returns CDR1 SNHLY and CDR2 FYNNEI. The CDR3 contains 16 residues. The V and J ends lost 5 bases and 2 bases respectively, with 18 bases between them. CDR3 bases: TGTGCCAGCAGTCCGATATATTTGGGGCCGCAAGAGACCCAGTACTTC. Residues: CASSPIYLGPQETQYF. The whole variable domain, remainder taken from reference TRBV2 and TRBJ2-5, is EPEVTQTPSHQVTQMGQEVILRCVPISNHLYFYWYRQILGQKVEFLVSFYNNEISEKSEIFDDQFSVERPDGSNFTLKIRSTKLEDSAMYFCASSPIYLGPQETQYFGPGTRLLVL.

The chain has TRBV5-1 and TRBJ1-3, with TRBD1 matching 7 bases. Germline values: CDR1 SGHRS, CDR2 YFSETQ. V shed 0 bases, J shed 0 bases, and the junction held 9 bases outside the gene matches. This CDR3 spans 18 amino acids. The CDR3 loop reads CASSLAAGGPSSGNTIYF. CDR3 in DNA: TGCGCCAGCAGCTTGGCGGCAGGGGGTCCGAGCTCTGGAAACACCATATATTTT.

The rearrangement joins TRBV21-1 to TRBJ2-2. TRBV21-1 is a documented pseudogene. The CDR3 loop spans 16 amino acids. CDR3 sequence reads: CASSKPGPLVIWELFF. CDR3 DNA: TGTGCCAGCAGCAAACCGGGACCGCTAGTTATATGGGAGCTGTTTTTT.

This sequence joins TRBV29-1 and TRBJ1-1, with 8 bases that match TRBD1. The germline CDR1 and CDR2 sequences are SQVTM and ANQGSEA. V was clipped by 6 bases and J by 7 bases; unmatched bases: 4. This CDR3 comprises 11 residues. Written as DNA, the CDR3 is TGCAGCGTGGAGGGGACAGGTGAAGCTTTCTTT. Translation: CSVEGTGEAFF.

V is TRBV14 and J is TRBJ2-7; the match to TRBD2 covers 11 bases. J lost 3 bases, V lost 4 bases, and 11 bases had no gene match. In germline, CDR1 is SGHDN, CDR2 FVKESK. This CDR3 is 17 amino acids long. The CDR3 sequence is CASSLLAGGRAIYEQYF. The CDR3 DNA is TGTGCCAGCAGCCTGCTAGCGGGAGGTCGCGCCATCTACGAGCAGTACTTC.